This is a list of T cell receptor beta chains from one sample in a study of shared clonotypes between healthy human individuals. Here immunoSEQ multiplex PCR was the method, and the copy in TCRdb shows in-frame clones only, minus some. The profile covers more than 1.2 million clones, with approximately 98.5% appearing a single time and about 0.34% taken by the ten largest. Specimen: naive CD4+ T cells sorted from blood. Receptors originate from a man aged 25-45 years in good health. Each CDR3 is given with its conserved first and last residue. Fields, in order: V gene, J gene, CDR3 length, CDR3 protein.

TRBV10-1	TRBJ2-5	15	CASSEEPERELTQYF
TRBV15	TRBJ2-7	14	CATSRAGYSYEQYF
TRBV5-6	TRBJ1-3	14	CASSLRQGGNTIYF
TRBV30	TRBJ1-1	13	CAWSVGRYSEAFF
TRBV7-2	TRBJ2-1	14	CASSRQTAYNEQFF
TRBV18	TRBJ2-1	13	CASSPGRPDEQFF
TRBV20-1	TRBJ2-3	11	CSVPFTDTQYF
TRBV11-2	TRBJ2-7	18	CASSLGTGLAGESPKQYF
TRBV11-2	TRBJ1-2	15	CASSLVGQGVGGYTF
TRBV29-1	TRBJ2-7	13	CSVAQFESGEQYF
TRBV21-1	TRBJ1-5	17	CASSTRRQQNSNQPQHF
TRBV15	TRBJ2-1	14	CATSRVNRVAEQFF
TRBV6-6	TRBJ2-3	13	CASSYGRGDTQYF
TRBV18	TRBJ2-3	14	CASSDQLDADTQYF
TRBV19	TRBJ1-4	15	CASSIGQTTNEKLFF
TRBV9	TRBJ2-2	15	CASSVGSGGTGELFF
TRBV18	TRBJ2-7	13	CASSPQDSYEQYF
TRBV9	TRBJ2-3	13	CASSVRTRDTQYF
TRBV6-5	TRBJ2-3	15	CASSYTLAGEDTQYF
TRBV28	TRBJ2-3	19	CASSLGLPSSGSRTDTQYF
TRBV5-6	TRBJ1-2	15	CASSLAQGEDYGYTF
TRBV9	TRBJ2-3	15	CASSLYRTSTDTQYF
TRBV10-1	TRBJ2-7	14	CASSDSGPTDEQYF
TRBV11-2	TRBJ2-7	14	CASSLVALEGEQYF
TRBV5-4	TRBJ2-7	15	CASSLVWAPLHEQYF
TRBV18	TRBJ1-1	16	CASSPSDAIMNTEAFF
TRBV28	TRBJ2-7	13	CASSFIGLGEQYF
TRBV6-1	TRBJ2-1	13	CASSTSGINEQFF
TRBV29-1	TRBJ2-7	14	CSVLDSGTSYEQYF
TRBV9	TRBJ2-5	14	CASSVAGGSETQYF
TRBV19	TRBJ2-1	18	CASSIVGGRVSNLGEQFF
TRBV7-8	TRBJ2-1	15	CASSLRLVAYNEQFF
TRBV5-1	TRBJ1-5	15	CASSLAGGSAQPQHF
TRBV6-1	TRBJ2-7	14	CASKSRQGTYEQYF
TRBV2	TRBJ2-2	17	CASSLTLLAGVTGELFF
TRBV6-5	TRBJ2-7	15	CASSYSQVNLHRQYF
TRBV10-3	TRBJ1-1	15	CAISTQGQLNTEAFF
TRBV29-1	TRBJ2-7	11	CSGGWSDEQYF